What follows describes a single T cell receptor (beta chain). The antigen it recognizes is unknown. One base away there is no much larger clone; base qualities are not given. Cut back by 1 base and 7 bases, the V and J ends lie 17 bases apart. The germline V gene supplies CDR1 SGHDT and CDR2 YYEEEE. From its cysteine to its phenylalanine, the CDR3 spans 16 amino acids. The read is trimmed to its CDR3 DNA, 48 bases read in frame from base 1. The sample comes from a study of OX40 agonist ivuxolimab in advanced cancers. At the level of the whole study: The costimulatory receptor OX40 (CD134) was targeted by ivuxolimab, a fully human IgG2 agonistic monoclonal antibody. Intravenous ivuxolimab was administered to patients every 2 weeks at six dose levels: 0.01, 0.1, 0.3, 1.5, 3 and 10 mg/kg. Of the roughly 54 dose-escalation patients, hepatocellular carcinoma was present in about 20, melanoma in some 15, renal cell carcinoma in 9 and head and neck cancer in 9. In the dose-escalation cohort, roughly four fifths of patients were male, and the mean age was approximately 64 years, with a range of about 23 to 85. Patients were allowed to have had prior anti-PD-1, anti-PD-L1 or anti-CTLA-4 therapy, and approximately 40% of the dose-escalation patients had been treated with checkpoint inhibitors. Three dose-escalation patients achieved partial responses, one with hepatocellular carcinoma and two with cutaneous melanoma. Peripheral TCRbeta sequencing aimed to test whether ivuxolimab altered TCR sequence diversity and caused clonal T-cell expansion. The paper covers the monotherapy dose-escalation part of the phase I ivuxolimab trial, which included N ≈ 52 patients. Broader findings and caveats from the paper: Low levels of normalized T-cell clonal expansion were also seen in some patients who did not respond. In the 0.1-3.0 mg/kg groups, partial responders were among the patients with the lowest normalized peripheral clonal expansion, particularly in CD8+ T cells. The antigen specificity of the clonally expanded peripheral T cells was not determined. At doses of 0.1 to 3.0 mg/kg, clonal expansion of both CD4+ and CD8+ T cells in blood was seen between baseline and week 6. After ivuxolimab, more expanded clones were found on average in CD8+ T cells than in CD4+ T cells.

Genomic DNA was isolated from the sorted cells so that the TCRbeta CDR3 region could be sequenced. TCRbeta CDR3 regions were sequenced using the immunoSEQ Assay. TCRdb carries this immuneACCESS record with in-frame sequences only. Its versions omit some clonotypes, under half of them owing to an unresolved V gene in the studies checked, with the rest unexplained. This sample has around 93,000 clones in its table, and around nine tenths of those were observed once. The ten biggest clones cover around 1.6% of the sample. Patients with a history of autoimmune disease or receiving systemic immunosuppression were excluded from the trial. Peripheral blood for TCR sequencing was drawn from every dose cohort at baseline, at cycle 4 day 1 and at cycle 7 day 1. The samples were taken from a phase I, first-in-human, multicenter, open-label dose-escalation trial of ivuxolimab. The trial enrolled adults with locally advanced or metastatic head and neck squamous cell, hepatocellular, melanoma or renal cell carcinoma. Before TCR sequencing, CD4+ T cells and CD8+ T cells from peripheral blood were sorted into separate populations.

This sequence uses TRBV5-6 and TRBJ1-4; the D segment cannot be called with confidence. This receptor was taken from an adult with an advanced solid tumor such as melanoma, head and neck, liver or kidney cancer. The sample here was CD4+ or CD8+ T cells sorted from blood, taken in a trial of the OX40 agonist ivuxolimab. The DNA sequence is as follows: TGTGCCAGCAGCTTGCCACGGACGTCAGAGGGTGAAAAACTGTTTTTT. This yields the protein CASSLPRTSEGEKLFF.